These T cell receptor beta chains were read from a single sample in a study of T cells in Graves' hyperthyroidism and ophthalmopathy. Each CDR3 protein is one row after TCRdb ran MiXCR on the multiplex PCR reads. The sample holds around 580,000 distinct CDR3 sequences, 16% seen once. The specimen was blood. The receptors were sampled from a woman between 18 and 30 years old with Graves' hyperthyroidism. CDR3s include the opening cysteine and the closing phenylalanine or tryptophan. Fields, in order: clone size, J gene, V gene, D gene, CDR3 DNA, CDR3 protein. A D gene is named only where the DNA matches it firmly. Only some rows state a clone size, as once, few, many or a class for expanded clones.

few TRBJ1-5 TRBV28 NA TGTGCCAGCAGCACCGGTAGGTACTCCAATCAGCCCCGGCATTTT CASSTGRYSNQPRHF
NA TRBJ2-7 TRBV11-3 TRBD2 TGTGCCAGCAGCTTAGTGATTAGCGGGGGGCCTACCTACGAGCAGTACTTC CASSLVISGGPTYEQYF
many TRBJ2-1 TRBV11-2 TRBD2 TGTGCCAGCAGCTCCCAAGCGGGAGGATACAATGAGCAGTTCTTC CASSSQAGGYNEQFF
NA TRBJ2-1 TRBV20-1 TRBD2 TGCAGCGCCGGGGGACTAGCGGGAGACTACAATGAGCAGTTCTTC CSAGGLAGDYNEQFF
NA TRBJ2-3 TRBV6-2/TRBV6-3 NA TGTGCCAGCAAACTCACAGGGTCTACGCAGTATTTT CASKLTGSTQYF
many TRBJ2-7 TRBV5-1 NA TGCGCCAGCAGCTTGGAACATCCACCGGAGGGCGAGCAGTACTTC CASSLEHPPEGEQYF
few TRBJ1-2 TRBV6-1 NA TGTGCCAGCAGTTCCTATGTGGGCGCCGCAAAAGATGGCTACACCTTC CASSSYVGAAKDGYTF
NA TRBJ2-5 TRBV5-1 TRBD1 TGCGCCAGCAGCGGATTGGGACAGCAAGAGACCCAGTACTTC CASSGLGQQETQYF
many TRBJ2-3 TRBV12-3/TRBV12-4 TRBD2 TGTGCCAGCAGGGGACTAGTTGTGAGTGCAGATACGCAGTATTTT CASRGLVVSADTQYF
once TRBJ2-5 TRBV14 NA TGTGCCAGCAGTCCTGACTGGAGGGGGACCCAGTACTTC CASSPDWRGTQYF
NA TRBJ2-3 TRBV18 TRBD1 TGTGCCAGCTCACCCCCGGGACAGGGAGGAGATACGCAGTATTTT CASSPPGQGGDTQYF
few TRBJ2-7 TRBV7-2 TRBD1 TGTGCCAGCAGCCTAGAACCGGGACAGGGGGCTATCGAGCAGTACTTC CASSLEPGQGAIEQYF
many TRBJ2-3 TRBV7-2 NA TGTGCCAGCAGCTTAGCGGAATCCCGCACAGATACGCAGTATTTT CASSLAESRTDTQYF
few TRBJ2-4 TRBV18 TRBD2 TGTGCCAGCTCACCACCGGGAGGGTTAGCCAAAAACATTCAGTACTTC CASSPPGGLAKNIQYF
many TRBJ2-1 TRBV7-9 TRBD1 TGTGCCAGCAGATCGGTCAGGGGGCTCCGCCTCAATGAGCAGTTCTTC CASRSVRGLRLNEQFF
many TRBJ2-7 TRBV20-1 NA TGCAGTGCTGGGAGTTCCTACGAGCAGTACTTC CSAGSSYEQYF
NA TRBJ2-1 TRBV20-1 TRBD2 TGCAGTGCGCGGACTAGCGGGATTTCCTACAATGAGCAGTTCTTC CSARTSGISYNEQFF